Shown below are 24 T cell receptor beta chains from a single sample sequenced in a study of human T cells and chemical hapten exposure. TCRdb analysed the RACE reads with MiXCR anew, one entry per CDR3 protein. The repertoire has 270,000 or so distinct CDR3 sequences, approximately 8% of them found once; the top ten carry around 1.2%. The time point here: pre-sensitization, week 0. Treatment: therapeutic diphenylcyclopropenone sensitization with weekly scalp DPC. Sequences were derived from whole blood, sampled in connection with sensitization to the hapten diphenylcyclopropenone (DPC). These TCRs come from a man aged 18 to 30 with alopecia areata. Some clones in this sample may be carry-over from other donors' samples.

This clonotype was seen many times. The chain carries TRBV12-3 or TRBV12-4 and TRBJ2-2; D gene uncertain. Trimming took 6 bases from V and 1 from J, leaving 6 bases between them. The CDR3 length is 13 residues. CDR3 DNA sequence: TGTGCCAGCAGCCGGGTGAACACCGGGGAGCTGTTTTTT. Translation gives CASSRVNTGELFF.

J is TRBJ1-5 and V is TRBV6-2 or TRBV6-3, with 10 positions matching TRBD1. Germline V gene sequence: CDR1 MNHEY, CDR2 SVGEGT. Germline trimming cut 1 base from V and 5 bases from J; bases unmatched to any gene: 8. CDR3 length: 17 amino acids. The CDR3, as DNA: TGTGCCAGCAGTTACTTTATCGACAGGGGGCTTTATCAGCCCCAGCATTTT. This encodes CASSYFIDRGLYQPQHF.

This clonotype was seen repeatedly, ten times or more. The DNA for the CDR3 is TGTGCCAGCAGCCAGATCCGGGGTCGATTAAAGGCCCAGTACTTC. Translation gives CASSQIRGRLKAQYF. The chain uses TRBV7-6 and TRBJ2-5; possible D gene TRBD2, 5 bases. V shed 5 bases and J shed 9 bases, with 22 bases lying between them. Germline CDR1 reads SGHVS; CDR2 reads FNYEAQ. The CDR3 runs 15 residues.

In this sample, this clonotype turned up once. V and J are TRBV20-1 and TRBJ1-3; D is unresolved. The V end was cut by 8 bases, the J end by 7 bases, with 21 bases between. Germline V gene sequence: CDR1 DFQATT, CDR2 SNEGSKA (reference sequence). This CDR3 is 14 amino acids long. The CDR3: CSTQRAYSGNTIYF. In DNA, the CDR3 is TGCAGTACCCAACGGGCTTACTCGGGCAACACCATATATTTT.

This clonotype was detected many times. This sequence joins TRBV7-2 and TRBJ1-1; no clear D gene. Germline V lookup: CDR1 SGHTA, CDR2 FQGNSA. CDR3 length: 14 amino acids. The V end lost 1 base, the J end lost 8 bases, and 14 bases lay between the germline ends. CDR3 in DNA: TGTGCCAGCAGCTTAGAGCGCACCCCTAGCGAAGCTTTCTTT. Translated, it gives CASSLERTPSEAFF.

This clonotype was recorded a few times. The CDR3 spells CASYDGMNTEAFF. The CDR3 nucleotides are TGTGCCAGTTATGACGGGATGAACACTGAAGCTTTCTTT. The rearrangement joins TRBV18 to TRBJ1-1; unclear D gene. The germline V gene has CDR1 KGHSH and CDR2 LQKENI. This CDR3 has 13 residues. V dropped 9 bases and J dropped 0 bases, with 11 bases sitting between them.

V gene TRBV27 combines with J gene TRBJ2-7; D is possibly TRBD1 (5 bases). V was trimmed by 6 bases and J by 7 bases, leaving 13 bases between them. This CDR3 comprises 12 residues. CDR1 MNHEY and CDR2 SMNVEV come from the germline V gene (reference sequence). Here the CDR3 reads CASRHDQGEQYF. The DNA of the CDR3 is TGTGCCAGCAGGCACGATCAGGGAGAGCAGTACTTC.

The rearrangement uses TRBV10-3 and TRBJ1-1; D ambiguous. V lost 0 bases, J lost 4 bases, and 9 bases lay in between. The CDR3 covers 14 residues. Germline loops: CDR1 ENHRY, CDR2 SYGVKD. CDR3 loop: CAISESEGSTEAFF. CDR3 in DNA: TGTGCCATCAGTGAGTCGGAAGGGAGCACTGAAGCTTTCTTT.

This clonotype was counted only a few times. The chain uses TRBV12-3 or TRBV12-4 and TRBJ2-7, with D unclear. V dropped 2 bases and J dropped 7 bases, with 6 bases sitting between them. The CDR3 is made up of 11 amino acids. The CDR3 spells CASSLKGEQYV. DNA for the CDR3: TGTGCCAGCAGTTTAAAGGGTGAGCAGTACGTC.

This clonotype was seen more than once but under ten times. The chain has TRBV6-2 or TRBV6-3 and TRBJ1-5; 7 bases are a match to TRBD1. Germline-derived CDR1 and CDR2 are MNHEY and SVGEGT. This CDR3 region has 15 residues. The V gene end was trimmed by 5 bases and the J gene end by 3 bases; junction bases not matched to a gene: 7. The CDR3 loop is CASSHLQGYNQPQHF. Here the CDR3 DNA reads TGTGCCAGCAGTCACCTACAGGGGTACAATCAGCCCCAGCATTTT.

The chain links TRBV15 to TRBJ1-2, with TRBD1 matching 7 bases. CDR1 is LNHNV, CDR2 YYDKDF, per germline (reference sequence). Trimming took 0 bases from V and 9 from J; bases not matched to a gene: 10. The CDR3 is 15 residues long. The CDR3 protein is CATSRDWDSYERYTF. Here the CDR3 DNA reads TGTGCCACCAGCAGAGATTGGGACAGCTACGAGCGCTACACCTTC.

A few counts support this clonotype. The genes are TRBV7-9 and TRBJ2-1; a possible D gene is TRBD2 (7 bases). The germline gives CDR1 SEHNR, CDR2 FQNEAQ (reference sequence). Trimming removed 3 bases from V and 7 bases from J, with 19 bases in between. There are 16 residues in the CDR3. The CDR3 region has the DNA TGTGCCAGCAGCTTTCCCCTCCGGGGGGCTTCTAATGAGCAGTTCTTC. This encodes CASSFPLRGASNEQFF.

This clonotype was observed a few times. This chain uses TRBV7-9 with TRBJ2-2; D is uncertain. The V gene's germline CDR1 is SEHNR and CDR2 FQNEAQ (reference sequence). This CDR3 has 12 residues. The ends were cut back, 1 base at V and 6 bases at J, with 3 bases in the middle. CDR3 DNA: TGTGCCAGCAGCTTAGTCCCCGGGGAGCTGTTTTTT. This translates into CASSLVPGELFF.

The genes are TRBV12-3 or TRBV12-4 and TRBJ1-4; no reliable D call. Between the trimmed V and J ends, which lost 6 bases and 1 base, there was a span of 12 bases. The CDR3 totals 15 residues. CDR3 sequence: CASRATRGTNEKLFF. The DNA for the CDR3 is TGTGCCAGCAGAGCGACGCGCGGAACTAATGAAAAACTGTTTTTT.

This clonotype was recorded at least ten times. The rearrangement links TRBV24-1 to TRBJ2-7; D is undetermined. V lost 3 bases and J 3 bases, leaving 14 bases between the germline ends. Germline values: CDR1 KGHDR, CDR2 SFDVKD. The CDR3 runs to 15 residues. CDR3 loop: CATSDPNTDRYEQYF. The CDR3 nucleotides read TGTGCCACCAGTGATCCGAACACAGACCGCTACGAGCAGTACTTC.

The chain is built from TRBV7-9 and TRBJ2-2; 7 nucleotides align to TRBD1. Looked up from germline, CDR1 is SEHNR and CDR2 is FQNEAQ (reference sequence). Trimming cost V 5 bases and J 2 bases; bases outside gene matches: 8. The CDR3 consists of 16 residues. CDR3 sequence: CASSTRQGFNTGELFF. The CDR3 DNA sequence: TGTGCCAGCAGCACAAGACAGGGATTTAACACCGGGGAGCTGTTTTTT.

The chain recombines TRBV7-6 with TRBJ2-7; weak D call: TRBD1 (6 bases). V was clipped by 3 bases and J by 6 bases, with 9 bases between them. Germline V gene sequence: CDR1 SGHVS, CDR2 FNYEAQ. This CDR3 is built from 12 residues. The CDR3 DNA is TGTGCCAGCAGCTTGGAACAGGGCGAGCAGTACTTC. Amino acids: CASSLEQGEQYF. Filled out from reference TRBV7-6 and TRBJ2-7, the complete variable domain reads GAGVSQSPRYKVTKRGQDVALRCDPISGHVSLYWYRQALGQGPEFLTYFNYEAQQDKSGLPNDRFSAERPEGSISTLTIQRTEQRDSAMYRCASSLEQGEQYFGPGTRLTVT.

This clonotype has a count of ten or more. The CDR3 bases are TGCAGCGTTGGAGGGGGCTATGGCTACACCTTC. It yields the protein CSVGGGYGYTF. The chain employs TRBV29-1 and TRBJ1-2; D possibly corresponds to TRBD1 (6 bases). Germline values: CDR1 SQVTM, CDR2 ANQGSEA. The CDR3 extends over 11 amino acids. V shed 4 bases and J shed 4 bases, with 7 bases lying between them.

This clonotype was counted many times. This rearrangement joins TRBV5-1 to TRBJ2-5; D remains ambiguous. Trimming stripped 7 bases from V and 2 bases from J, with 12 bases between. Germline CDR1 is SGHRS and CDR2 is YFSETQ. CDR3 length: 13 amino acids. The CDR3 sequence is CASGWKRQETQYF. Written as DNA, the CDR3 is TGCGCCAGCGGATGGAAGAGACAAGAGACCCAGTACTTC.

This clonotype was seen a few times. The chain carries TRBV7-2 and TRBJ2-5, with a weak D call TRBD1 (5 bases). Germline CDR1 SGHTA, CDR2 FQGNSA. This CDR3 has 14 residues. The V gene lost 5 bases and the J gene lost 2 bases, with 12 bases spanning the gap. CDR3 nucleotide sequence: TGTGCCAGCAGCCGCACAGGAGTGCAAGAGACCCAGTACTTC. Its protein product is CASSRTGVQETQYF.

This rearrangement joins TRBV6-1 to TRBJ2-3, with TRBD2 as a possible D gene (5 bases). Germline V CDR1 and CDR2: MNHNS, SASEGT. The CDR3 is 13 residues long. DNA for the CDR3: TGTGCAGGGAGCGGATCCCCTTTCGATACGCAGTATTTT. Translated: CAGSGSPFDTQYF.

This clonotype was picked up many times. The CDR3 DNA sequence: TGTGCCAGCAGCTCACGAATAGCTCAGGCGAACACTGAAGCTTTCTTT. Residues: CASSSRIAQANTEAFF. The chain is built from TRBV7-9 and TRBJ1-1; D ambiguous. The germline gives CDR1 SEHNR, CDR2 FQNEAQ (reference sequence). CDR3 length: 16 residues. V was pared by 4 bases and J by 1 base, with 16 bases between.

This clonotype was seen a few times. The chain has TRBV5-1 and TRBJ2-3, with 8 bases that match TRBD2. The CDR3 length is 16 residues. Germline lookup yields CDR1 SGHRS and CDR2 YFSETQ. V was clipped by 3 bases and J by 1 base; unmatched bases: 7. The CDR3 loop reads CASSWGAGARTDTQYF. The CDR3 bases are TGCGCCAGCAGCTGGGGAGCGGGGGCACGCACAGATACGCAGTATTTT.

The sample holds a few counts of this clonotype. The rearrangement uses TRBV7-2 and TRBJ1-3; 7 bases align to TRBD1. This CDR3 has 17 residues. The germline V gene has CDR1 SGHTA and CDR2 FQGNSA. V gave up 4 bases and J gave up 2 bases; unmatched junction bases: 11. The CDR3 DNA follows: TGTGCCAGCAGCTCCACAGGGGTAGGGATCGCTGGAAACACCATATATTTT. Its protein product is CASSSTGVGIAGNTIYF.